This T cell receptor beta chain was documented in a study of radiotherapy plus CTLA-4 blockade in lung cancer. Study overall: In about 20% of patients, objective responses were seen; approximately 30% had disease control. Study conclusions and caveats: TCR clones of tumor origin grew in blood after radiotherapy plus ipilimumab. Alongside interferon-beta, early blood T cell clone dynamics were reportedly the best predictor of response.

Germline CDR1 SGHVT, CDR2 SQSDAQ. V lost 5 bases, J lost 6 bases, and 5 bases stayed unmatched. The CDR3 sequence is 14 residues long. Profiled with immunoSEQ multiplex PCR; TCRdb holds only in-frame clones, not every one. Found here are about 95,000 clones, about 83% of them singletons; the top ten hold 0.65% to 0.9%. A note on this clone: Its antigen is unknown.

J is TRBJ1-5 and V is TRBV7-4, with 9 nucleotides matching TRBD1. The sequence derives from a human donor with non-small cell lung cancer who had stable disease on radiotherapy plus ipilimumab. The material was peripheral blood, obtained from a patient treated with radiotherapy plus ipilimumab. DNA for the CDR3: TGTGCCAGCAGCAAGGGACAGGGAAGTCAGCCCCAGCATTTT. It translates to CASSKGQGSQPQHF.